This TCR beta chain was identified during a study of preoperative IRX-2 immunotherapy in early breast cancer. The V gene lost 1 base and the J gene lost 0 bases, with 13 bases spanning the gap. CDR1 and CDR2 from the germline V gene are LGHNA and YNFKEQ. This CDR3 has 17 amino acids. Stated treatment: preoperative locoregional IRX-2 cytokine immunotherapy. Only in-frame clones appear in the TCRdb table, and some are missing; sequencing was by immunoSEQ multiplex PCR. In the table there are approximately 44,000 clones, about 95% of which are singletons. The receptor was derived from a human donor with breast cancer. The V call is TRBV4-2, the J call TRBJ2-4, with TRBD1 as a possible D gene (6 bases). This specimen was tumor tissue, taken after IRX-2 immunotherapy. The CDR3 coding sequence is TGTGCCAGCAGCCAAGGGGGGCCACAATTAGCCAAAAACATTCAGTACTTC. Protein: CASSQGGPQLAKNIQYF.